These 6 T cell receptor beta chains originate from one sample sequenced in a study of shared clonotypes between healthy human individuals. Repertoires were generated with immunoSEQ multiplex PCR, while TCRdb's copy carries only in-frame clones and drops some. Here the sample spans 550,000 to 800,000 clones, about 92% being singletons. Sequences were obtained from memory CD8+ T cells from PBMCs. Subset indicated: CD45RO+ cells pooled with CCR7-negative TemRA cells. The receptors stem from a man between 18 and 29 years old in good health. Some clones in this sample may be carry-over from other donors' samples.

The chain employs TRBV7-9 and TRBJ2-5; TRBD1 matches 7 bases. The trim removed 3 bases at V and 2 bases at J, leaving 6 bases unmatched. From germline, CDR1 is SEHNR and CDR2 FQNEAQ (reference sequence). This CDR3 region has 15 residues. The CDR3 spells CASSFRQGKQETQYF. The CDR3 nucleotides read TGTGCCAGCAGCTTCCGACAGGGAAAACAAGAGACCCAGTACTTC.

As DNA, the CDR3 is TGTGCCAGCAGCAGGGGACCCCTTACGTGCAATCAGCCCCAGCATTTT. Translation gives CASSRGPLTCNQPQHF. The rearrangement links TRBV28 to TRBJ1-5; a possible D gene is TRBD1 (6 bases). Trimming cost V 6 bases and J 2 bases, with 17 bases left between them. Per germline, CDR1 MDHEN and CDR2 SYDVKM. The CDR3 has 16 residues.

The gene calls are TRBV29-1 and TRBJ2-5; a weak D match, TRBD2 (5 bases). With the DNA end fitting TRBJ2-7 better, the J assignment may be wrong. Germline V lookup: CDR1 SQVTM, CDR2 ANQGSEA. CDR3 length: 15 residues. CDR3 sequence (DNA): TGCAGCGTTGCGGGTATCGAGAGGGCCTCCTACGAGCAGTACTTC. Its translation is CSVAGIERASYEQYF.

V and J are TRBV4-1 and TRBJ1-2; D is ambiguous. There are 15 residues in the CDR3. Trimming left V 1 base short and J 6 bases short, with 15 bases between. Germline CDR1 MGHRA, CDR2 YSYEKL. CDR3 bases: TGCGCCAGCAGCCAAGCCCCCGCGGGGTTGAATGGCTACACCTTC. The encoded protein is CASSQAPAGLNGYTF.

The J gene is TRBJ2-7, the V gene TRBV19, with D perhaps given as TRBD1 or TRBD2 (5 bases each). The germline V gene encodes CDR1 LNHDA and CDR2 SQIVND (reference sequence). The CDR3 runs 13 residues. Trimming pared 5 bases from V and 4 bases from J, leaving 12 bases between. Written as DNA, the CDR3 is TGTGCCAGTAGTCCCCGGGGCCTATACGAGCAGTACTTC. This codes for CASSPRGLYEQYF. The entire variable domain, with the rest obtained from reference TRBV19 and TRBJ2-7, is as follows: DGGITQSPKYLFRKEGQNVTLSCEQNLNHDAMYWYRQDPGQGLRLIYYSQIVNDFQKGDIAEGYSVSREKKESFPLTVTSAQKNPTAFYLCASSPRGLYEQYFGPGTRLTVT.

J is TRBJ2-7 and V is TRBV11-3; perhaps TRBD2 as D (5 bases). The V gene lost 8 bases and the J gene lost 7 bases, with 33 bases spanning the gap. Germline values: CDR1 SGHNT, CDR2 YENEEA. The CDR3 totals 18 residues. The CDR3 nucleotides are TGTGCCAGCCACCGCGTTGGGCACCTGGGAGTTCCCTCGAGGGAGCAGTACTTC. Amino acids: CASHRVGHLGVPSREQYF.